These 32 T cell receptor beta chains share one sample of origin, sequenced in a study of cytomegalovirus exposure and HLA in healthy donors (dated by TCRdb to about 2017). The library was produced with the immunoSEQ multiplex PCR assay. A mixture of 60 forward primers for TCR Vbeta segments and 13 reverse primers for TCR Jbeta segments was used in the multiplex PCR. In its TCRdb copy, this immuneACCESS table keeps in-frame sequences only and misses some clones. Where compared with another copy, unresolved V genes explain less than half of these, and the others have no known cause. This sample holds about 190,000 clones; about 89% were observed only once. The top ten constitute over 1% of the sample. Sequencing was performed on PBMCs. The receptors come from a man aged 25 to 45 in good health and CMV-seronegative.

The chain recombines TRBV7-2 with TRBJ2-3; D gene uncertain. Trimming cost V 1 base and J 5 bases, with 13 bases left between them. Per the germline V gene, CDR1 is SGHTA and CDR2 is FQGNSA. There are 15 residues in the CDR3. This CDR3 reads CASSLVGLVGDTQYF. In nucleotides, the CDR3 is TGTGCCAGCAGCTTAGTTGGCCTAGTGGGAGATACGCAGTATTTT. Drawing the rest from reference TRBV7-2 and TRBJ2-3, the complete variable domain is GAGVSQSPSNKVTEKGKDVELRCDPISGHTALYWYRQSLGQGLEFLIYFQGNSAPDKSGLPSDRFSAERTGGSVSTLTIQRTQQEDSAVYLCASSLVGLVGDTQYFGPGTRLTVL.

The V and J genes are TRBV7-8 and TRBJ2-2, with D possibly TRBD1 on 5 matching bases. V lost 4 bases and J lost 0, with 12 bases in between. CDR3 length equals 16 residues. Germline CDR1 and CDR2: SGHVS and FQNEAQ. The CDR3 DNA reads as TGTGCCAGCAGCTCCCACAGGCGTTCGAACACCGGGGAGCTGTTTTTT. Translating gives CASSSHRRSNTGELFF.

This chain links TRBV4-3 with TRBJ2-1; D is unresolved. Trimming stripped 4 bases from V and 4 bases from J, with 14 bases between. The CDR3 is 15 residues long. Germline lookup yields CDR1 LGHNA and CDR2 YSLEER. The CDR3 is CASSPTTDTYNEQFF. The CDR3 DNA reads as TGCGCCAGCAGCCCTACCACCGACACATACAATGAGCAGTTCTTC.

V and J are TRBV18 and TRBJ2-7; perhaps TRBD1 as D (5 bases). The CDR3 totals 14 residues. The ends were cut back, 4 bases at V and 7 bases at J, with 17 bases in the middle. The germline CDR1 and CDR2 sequences are KGHSH and LQKENI. The chain's CDR3 is CASSLNQPGLEQYF. Here the CDR3 DNA reads TGTGCCAGCTCACTTAACCAGCCAGGGTTAGAGCAGTACTTC.

The DNA of the CDR3 is TGTGCCAGCAGTCAATACCGGGGGGCCCCAGATACGCAGTATTTT. As protein: CASSQYRGAPDTQYF. The chain employs TRBV4-2 and TRBJ2-3; tentatively, D is TRBD2 (7 bases). The CDR3 has 15 amino acids. The ends were cut back, 6 bases at V and 4 bases at J, with 17 bases in the middle. Germline lookup yields CDR1 LGHNA and CDR2 YNFKEQ.

The chain carries TRBV6-5 and TRBJ2-5, with 7 bases lining up with TRBD1. V was clipped by 0 bases and J by 5 bases; unmatched bases: 9. The CDR3 extends over 16 amino acids. Germline V gene sequence: CDR1 MNHEY, CDR2 SVGAGI. CDR3 loop: CASSYSRQGVFETQYF. The CDR3 nucleotides read TGTGCCAGCAGTTACTCACGACAGGGAGTATTTGAGACCCAGTACTTC.

For this clone: The junction and the germline gene differ at one end; a read error may be behind it. The rearrangement uses TRBV19 and TRBJ2-6; D is possibly TRBD1 (6 bases). This CDR3 spans 18 amino acids. Germline loops: CDR1 LNHDA, CDR2 SQIVND (reference sequence). CDR3 sequence reads: CASSTRTATISGANGLTF. The CDR3 nucleotides are TGTGCCAGTAGTACCAGGACAGCCACTATTTCTGGGGCCAACGGCCTGACTTTC.

The V gene is TRBV7-2, the J gene TRBJ1-1; D not resolved. Trimming cost V 5 bases and J 11 bases, with 15 bases left between them. Germline values: CDR1 SGHTA, CDR2 FQGNSA. The CDR3 contains 12 residues. The CDR3 here is CASSPRLTNAFF. The CDR3 nucleotides are TGTGCCAGCAGCCCTAGGCTAACGAACGCTTTCTTT.

This chain joins TRBV11-3 and TRBJ1-1, with a tentative D call TRBD1 (5 bases). The CDR3 is 13 residues long. Germline-derived CDR1 and CDR2 are SGHNT and YENEEA. The V and J ends lost 1 base and 6 bases respectively, with 9 bases between them. CDR3 sequence: CASSLVRASEAFF. In DNA form, the CDR3 reads TGTGCCAGCAGCTTAGTCAGGGCGTCTGAAGCTTTCTTT.

The chain has TRBV18 and TRBJ2-7; the D gene is possibly TRBD2 (5 bases). Germline V gene data show CDR1 as KGHSH and CDR2 as LQKENI. CDR3 length: 13 amino acids. Between the trimmed V and J ends, which lost 4 bases and 4 bases, there was a span of 11 bases. This CDR3 reads CASSQNPGYEQYF. The CDR3 nucleotides read TGTGCCAGCTCACAGAACCCGGGGTACGAGCAGTACTTC.

The gene calls are TRBV10-3 and TRBJ2-3; maybe TRBD2 (5 bases). V was shortened by 6 bases and J by 2 bases, with 12 bases between the two germline ends. The CDR3 covers 14 residues. CDR1 ENHRY and CDR2 SYGVKD come from the germline V gene. The CDR3 loop is CAISGVVHTDTQYF. The DNA for the CDR3 is TGTGCCATCAGCGGGGTGGTCCACACAGATACGCAGTATTTT.

The chain recombines TRBV7-2 with TRBJ1-2; 9 bases agree with TRBD1. This CDR3 has 15 amino acids. With V trimmed by 0 bases and J by 8 bases, 7 bases remained unmatched. The germline V gene encodes CDR1 SGHTA and CDR2 FQGNSA. The CDR3 spells CASSLAADRGNGYTF. CDR3 DNA: TGTGCCAGCAGCTTAGCGGCGGACAGGGGCAACGGCTACACCTTC. Variable domain in full (rest from reference TRBV7-2 and TRBJ1-2): GAGVSQSPSNKVTEKGKDVELRCDPISGHTALYWYRQSLGQGLEFLIYFQGNSAPDKSGLPSDRFSAERTGGSVSTLTIQRTQQEDSAVYLCASSLAADRGNGYTFGSGTRLTVV.

In this sample, this clone turned up once. The V gene is TRBV28, the J gene TRBJ2-1; 8 positions agree with TRBD2. CDR1 and CDR2 from the germline V gene are MDHEN and SYDVKM. The CDR3 consists of 15 residues. V gave up 4 bases and J gave up 7 bases; unmatched junction bases: 9. The CDR3 region has the DNA TGTGCCAGCAGTTGGGGACTAGGGGTGGGGAATGAGCAGTTCTTC. This encodes CASSWGLGVGNEQFF.

CDR3 loop: CASSHPGLVGSTDTQYF. CDR3 coding DNA: TGCGCCAGCAGCCACCCTGGACTAGTCGGGAGCACAGATACGCAGTATTTT. This sequence joins TRBV4-1 and TRBJ2-3; 7 bases are a match to TRBD2. Germline V gene data show CDR1 as MGHRA and CDR2 as YSYEKL. The CDR3 totals 17 residues. With V trimmed by 3 bases and J by 0 bases, 9 bases remained unmatched.

This chain uses TRBV5-1 with TRBJ1-6; 7 bases line up with TRBD1. CDR3 length: 18 amino acids. Germline CDR1 is SGHRS and CDR2 is YFSETQ. The V gene end was trimmed by 4 bases and the J gene end by 0 bases; junction bases not matched to a gene: 10. The CDR3 DNA sequence: TGCGCCAGCAGCGTAGGGACAGAACTTAGCTCCTATAATTCACCCCTCCACTTT. Its protein product is CASSVGTELSSYNSPLHF.

The chain joins TRBV5-1 to TRBJ1-1; 7 bases map to TRBD1. Trimming took 0 bases from V and 4 from J; bases not matched to a gene: 6. The CDR3 loop spans 15 amino acids. Germline-derived CDR1 and CDR2 are SGHRS and YFSETQ. The CDR3 DNA is TGCGCCAGCAGCTTGGAGACAGGGCCGGGCACTGAAGCTTTCTTT. This codes for CASSLETGPGTEAFF.

V gene TRBV6-5 combines with J gene TRBJ2-7, with a weak D call TRBD2 (5 bases). CDR3 length equals 15 residues. The V gene lost 5 bases and the J gene lost 3 bases, with 17 bases spanning the gap. Germline V CDR1 and CDR2: MNHEY, SVGAGI. The CDR3 bases are TGTGCCAGCAGTCCCCGAAGCGGAATAAACTACGAGCAGTACTTC. This gives the protein CASSPRSGINYEQYF.

V is TRBV7-9 and J is TRBJ2-6; 7 bases align to TRBD2. After removal of 2 bases from V and 0 bases from J, the junction contained 7 bases not matched to a gene. The CDR3 runs 18 residues. Germline V gives CDR1 SEHNR, CDR2 FQNEAQ (reference sequence). As DNA, the CDR3 is TGTGCCAGCAGCTTAAGGGAGGGAGGAAACTCTGGGGCCAACGTCCTGACTTTC. Protein product: CASSLREGGNSGANVLTF.

The V call is TRBV4-1, the J call TRBJ1-2; D is undetermined. Germline-derived CDR1 and CDR2 are MGHRA and YSYEKL. V gave up 1 base and J gave up 8 bases, with 14 bases separating them. The length of the CDR3 is 14 residues. The DNA of the CDR3 is TGCGCCAGCAGCCAAGGGTGGCAGGTCAGAGGCTACACCTTC. Its protein is CASSQGWQVRGYTF.

The table lists this clone with a few counts. CDR3 loop: CASTSWTSNQPQHF. In DNA form, the CDR3 reads TGTGCCAGCACTTCGTGGACAAGCAATCAGCCCCAGCATTTT. This chain links TRBV21-1 with TRBJ1-5; TRBD1 reflects the table's D call only, with no check against the DNA. TRBV21-1 is a listed pseudogene. CDR3 length equals 14 residues.

The chain combines TRBV2 with TRBJ1-4; weak D call: TRBD1 (6 bases). Trimming left V 6 bases short and J 0 bases short, with 17 bases between. CDR1 SNHLY and CDR2 FYNNEI come from the germline V gene. CDR3 length: 17 residues. The CDR3: CASRSRQAYATNEKLFF. The CDR3 coding sequence is TGTGCCAGCAGATCACGACAGGCGTATGCAACTAATGAAAAACTGTTTTTT. Drawing the rest from reference TRBV2 and TRBJ1-4, the complete variable domain is EPEVTQTPSHQVTQMGQEVILRCVPISNHLYFYWYRQILGQKVEFLVSFYNNEISEKSEIFDDQFSVERPDGSNFTLKIRSTKLEDSAMYFCASRSRQAYATNEKLFFGSGTQLSVL.

This chain uses TRBV5-8 with TRBJ1-6; a weak D match, TRBD1 (6 bases). Germline CDR1 SGHTS, CDR2 YDEGEE. The CDR3 is 16 residues long. The V end was cut by 4 bases, the J end by 8 bases, with 19 bases between. DNA of the CDR3: TGTGCCAGCAGCCTTGGTACGACAGGCAACCATTCACCCCTCCACTTT. This translates into CASSLGTTGNHSPLHF.

This chain connects TRBV19 to TRBJ1-5; D is ambiguous. Trimming stripped 5 bases from V and 4 bases from J, with 15 bases between. Germline assignment: CDR1 LNHDA and CDR2 SQIVND (reference sequence). This CDR3 is 15 amino acids long. In nucleotides, the CDR3 is TGTGCCAGTAGTGTTGGACTCTTCCCAAATCAGCCCCAGCATTTT. The encoded protein is CASSVGLFPNQPQHF.

This sequence joins TRBV5-5 and TRBJ1-6; D call uncertain. Looked up from germline, CDR1 is SGHKS and CDR2 is YYEKEE (reference sequence). The CDR3 totals 13 residues. V lost 3 bases, J lost 10 bases, and 11 bases lay in between. DNA for the CDR3: TGTGCCAGCAGCTCGGACTCTTACTCACCCCTCCACTTT. It yields the protein CASSSDSYSPLHF.

This sequence joins TRBV5-1 and TRBJ2-7; perhaps TRBD2 as D (5 bases). The CDR3 has 14 residues. Trimming took off 4 bases at V and 3 bases at J, with 14 bases between the two ends. Germline CDR1 SGHRS, CDR2 YFSETQ. CDR3 coding DNA: TGCGCCAGCAGCCCAAACGGACTTCTCTACGAGCAGTACTTC. The encoded protein is CASSPNGLLYEQYF.

This chain links TRBV28 with TRBJ2-2; 7 nucleotides agree with TRBD1. This CDR3 is built from 14 residues. The V and J ends lost 3 bases and 6 bases, in that order; junction bases with no gene match: 4. Germline lookup yields CDR1 MDHEN and CDR2 SYDVKM. This CDR3 is CASSLATGPGELFF. The CDR3, as DNA: TGTGCCAGCAGTTTGGCGACAGGGCCCGGGGAGCTGTTTTTT.

The chain employs TRBV18 and TRBJ2-5, with D possibly being TRBD2 (6 bases). Deletions cut 1 base from V and 9 bases from J, with 18 bases between. The germline V gene encodes CDR1 KGHSH and CDR2 LQKENI. This CDR3 has 15 residues. The CDR3: CASSPLADQPEAQYF. For the CDR3, the DNA is TGTGCCAGCTCACCACTAGCGGACCAACCTGAGGCCCAGTACTTC. Full variable domain (rest looked up from reference TRBV18 and TRBJ2-5): NAGVMQNPRHLVRRRGQEARLRCSPMKGHSHVYWYRQLPEEGLKFMVYLQKENIIDESGMPKERFSAEFPKEGPSILRIQQVVRGDSAAYFCASSPLADQPEAQYFGPGTRLLVL.

This clone was detected once. The chain recombines TRBV28 with TRBJ2-2; 7 nucleotides agree with TRBD2. Germline V CDR1 and CDR2: MDHEN, SYDVKM. The CDR3 totals 16 residues. The V gene end was trimmed by 1 base and the J gene end by 4 bases; junction bases not matched to a gene: 6. CDR3 nucleotide sequence: TGTGCCAGCAGTTTATTTGGGAGGGCTTCCACCGGGGAGCTGTTTTTT. It codes for CASSLFGRASTGELFF.

This clone occurred a few times. The V and J genes are TRBV4-2 and TRBJ2-2; 10 nucleotides agree with TRBD2. Germline CDR1 reads LGHNA; CDR2 reads YNFKEQ. The CDR3 is 17 amino acids. V dropped 5 bases and J dropped 5; count of bases not matched to a gene: 11. CDR3 sequence: CASSAGLADPTTGELFF. The DNA of the CDR3 is TGTGCCAGCAGCGCAGGACTAGCGGACCCTACGACCGGGGAGCTGTTTTTT.

This clone was detected only once. The chain combines TRBV19 with TRBJ2-7; 8 nucleotides align to TRBD1. Trimming at V came to 5 bases and at J to 2 bases, leaving 2 bases not matched to a gene. The CDR3 consists of 13 residues. Germline CDR1 reads LNHDA; CDR2 reads SQIVND (reference sequence). Here the CDR3 DNA reads TGTGCCAGTAGTGGGACAGGTCCCTACGAGCAGTACTTC. It encodes CASSGTGPYEQYF.

The CDR3 region has the DNA TGTGCCAGCAGTCCCCCGGGGAGGCTTCGTGGCTACACCTTC. Translation gives CASSPPGRLRGYTF. The chain combines TRBV28 with TRBJ1-2; no firm D call. V was cut by 5 bases and J by 7 bases, with 17 bases left in between. CDR1 and CDR2 from the germline V gene are MDHEN and SYDVKM. CDR3 length: 14 residues.

Turning to this clone: At the DNA level, this CDR3 is encoded by other sequences in the same sample as well. This chain joins TRBV19 and TRBJ2-7; 7 bases match TRBD1. V gave up 1 base and J gave up 4 bases; unmatched junction bases: 1. The CDR3 sequence is 13 residues long. CDR1 and CDR2 (germline): LNHDA, SQIVND (reference sequence). CDR3 loop: CASSIGRGYEQYF. The CDR3 bases are TGTGCCAGTAGTATAGGCAGGGGGTACGAGCAGTACTTC. Combining the CDR3 with reference TRBV19 and TRBJ2-7 gives the whole variable domain DGGITQSPKYLFRKEGQNVTLSCEQNLNHDAMYWYRQDPGQGLRLIYYSQIVNDFQKGDIAEGYSVSREKKESFPLTVTSAQKNPTAFYLCASSIGRGYEQYFGPGTRLTVT.